The 2 T cell receptor beta chains in this list originate from one sample, sequenced in a study of radiation and T cells in renal cell carcinoma. Described time point: baseline pretreatment blood. Treatment in this sample: 15 Gy SBRT to primary tumor, nephrectomy 4 weeks later. The assay was immunoSEQ multiplex PCR, and TCRdb's table has in-frame clones only and misses some. The sample comprises over 120,000 clones, approximately 91% of which are singletons, and about 12% rests with the top ten. The sequenced sample was blood, obtained from a patient whose treatment included radiotherapy and nephrectomy. The receptors come from a woman aged 50 to 65 with renal cell carcinoma.

This clone was detected once. V and J are TRBV4-2 and TRBJ1-5; perhaps TRBD1 as D (6 bases). The CDR3 loop spans 14 amino acids. Trimming cost V 4 bases and J 6 bases, with 13 bases left between them. Germline V gene data show CDR1 as LGHNA and CDR2 as YNFKEQ. The CDR3 is CASSPIGGTQPQHF. For the CDR3, the DNA is TGTGCCAGCAGCCCCATAGGGGGTACTCAGCCCCAGCATTTT.

This clone occurred once. The rearrangement uses TRBV27 and TRBJ1-4; D call uncertain. CDR3 size: 16 residues. Trimming stripped 5 bases from V and 0 bases from J, with 13 bases between. Germline assignment: CDR1 MNHEY and CDR2 SMNVEV (reference sequence). As DNA, the CDR3 is TGTGCCAGCAGTGCCTACTTGGTTTCAACTAATGAAAAACTGTTTTTT. It is translated as CASSAYLVSTNEKLFF.